The 4 T cell receptor beta chains below all came from one sample that was sequenced in a study of blood T cell repertoires in COVID-19. The data were produced by immunoSEQ multiplex PCR, yet TCRdb's version contains in-frame clones alone and is incomplete. In the table there are about 73,000 clones, 65% to 85% of which are singletons. The sequenced material came from peripheral blood. These receptors originate from a woman aged 55-70 years with acute or convalescent COVID-19.

V and J are TRBV30 and TRBJ1-3; D may be TRBD1 (6 bases). Germline-derived CDR1 and CDR2 are GTSNPN and SVGIG (reference sequence). This CDR3 comprises 16 residues. V lost 3 bases to trimming and J lost 5 bases, with 20 bases between them. The CDR3 spells CAWSLGGGFRRNTIYF. The CDR3 nucleotides are TGTGCCTGGAGCCTCGGGGGGGGCTTTAGACGAAACACCATATATTTT. Drawing the rest from reference TRBV30 and TRBJ1-3, the complete variable domain is SQTIHQWPATLVQPVGSPLSLECTVEGTSNPNLYWYRQAAGRGLQLLFYSVGIGQISSEVPQNLSASRPQDRQFILSSKKLLLSDSGFYLCAWSLGGGFRRNTIYFGEGSWLTVV.

In DNA form, the CDR3 reads TGTGCCAGCAGTGAAAATTGGGGAGAAGCTAACTATGGCTACACCTTC. Its translation: CASSENWGEANYGYTF. This sequence joins TRBV25-1 and TRBJ1-2; D gene uncertain. The ends were cut back, 2 bases at V and 0 bases at J, with 13 bases in the middle. Germline V gene sequence: CDR1 MGHDK, CDR2 SYGVNS. CDR3 length: 16 residues.

This sequence joins TRBV6-5 and TRBJ2-1; TRBD1 might be the D (5 bases). V was clipped by 5 bases and J by 4 bases, with 15 bases between them. This CDR3 contains 15 residues. Germline V gene lookup returns CDR1 MNHEY and CDR2 SVGAGI. The CDR3: CASSLSPGKYNEQFF. The CDR3 DNA reads as TGTGCCAGCAGTCTAAGCCCAGGGAAATACAATGAGCAGTTCTTC.

The genes are TRBV29-1 and TRBJ2-7, with a weak D call TRBD1 (5 bases). Trimming cost V 6 bases and J 1 base, with 7 bases left between them. Germline V lookup: CDR1 SQVTM, CDR2 ANQGSEA. The CDR3 has 11 amino acids. In nucleotides, the CDR3 is TGCAGCGTCCAGGGTTCCTACGAGCAGTACTTC. This translates into CSVQGSYEQYF.